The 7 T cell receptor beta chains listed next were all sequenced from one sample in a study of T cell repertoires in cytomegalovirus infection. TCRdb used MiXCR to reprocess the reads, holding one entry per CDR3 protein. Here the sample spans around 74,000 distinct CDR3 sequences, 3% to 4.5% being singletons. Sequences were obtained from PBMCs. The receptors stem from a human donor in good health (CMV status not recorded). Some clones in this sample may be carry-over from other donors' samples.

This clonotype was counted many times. CDR3 DNA: TGTGCCAGCAGCTTAGTACCTGGTTCCTACGAGCAGTACTTC. Translating it yields CASSLVPGSYEQYF. The chain links TRBV7-2 to TRBJ2-7; D is undetermined. This CDR3 region has 14 residues. Germline assignment: CDR1 SGHTA and CDR2 FQGNSA. The V end lost 1 base, the J end lost 1 base, and 8 bases lay between the germline ends. Together with reference TRBV7-2 and TRBJ2-7, the CDR3 gives the full variable domain: GAGVSQSPSNKVTEKGKDVELRCDPISGHTALYWYRQSLGQGLEFLIYFQGNSAPDKSGLPSDRFSAERTGGSVSTLTIQRTQQEDSAVYLCASSLVPGSYEQYFGPGTRLTVT.

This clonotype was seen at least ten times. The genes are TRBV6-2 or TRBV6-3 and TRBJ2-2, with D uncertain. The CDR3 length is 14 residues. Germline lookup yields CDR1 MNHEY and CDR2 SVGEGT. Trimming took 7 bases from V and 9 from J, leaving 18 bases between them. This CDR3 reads CASTDPIPTRELFF. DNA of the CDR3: TGTGCCAGCACCGACCCCATACCTACGAGGGAGCTGTTTTTT.

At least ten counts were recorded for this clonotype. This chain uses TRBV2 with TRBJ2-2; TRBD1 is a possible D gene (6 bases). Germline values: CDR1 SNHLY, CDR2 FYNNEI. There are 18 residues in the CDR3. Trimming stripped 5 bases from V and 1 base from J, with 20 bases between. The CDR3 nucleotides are TGTGCCAGCAGTTTACCAAACCGTAGGACAGAGAACACCGGGGAGCTGTTTTTT. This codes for CASSLPNRRTENTGELFF.

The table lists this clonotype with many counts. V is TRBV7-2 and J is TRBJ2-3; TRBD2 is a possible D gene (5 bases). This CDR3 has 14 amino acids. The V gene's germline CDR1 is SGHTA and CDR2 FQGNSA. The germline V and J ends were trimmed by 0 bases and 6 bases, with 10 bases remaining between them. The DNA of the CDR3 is TGTGCCAGCAGCTTAGCTGGTAGCGAGGATACGCAGTATTTT. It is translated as CASSLAGSEDTQYF.

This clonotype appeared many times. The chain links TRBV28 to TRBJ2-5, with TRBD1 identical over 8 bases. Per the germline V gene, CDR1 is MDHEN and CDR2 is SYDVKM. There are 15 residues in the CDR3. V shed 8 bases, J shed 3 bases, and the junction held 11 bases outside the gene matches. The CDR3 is CASRGIQGAKETQYF. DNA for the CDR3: TGTGCCAGCCGGGGCATTCAGGGGGCCAAAGAGACCCAGTACTTC.

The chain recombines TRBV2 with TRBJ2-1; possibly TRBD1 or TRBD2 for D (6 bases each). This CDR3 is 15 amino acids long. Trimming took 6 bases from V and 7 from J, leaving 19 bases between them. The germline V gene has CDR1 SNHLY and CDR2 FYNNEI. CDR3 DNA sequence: TGTGCCAGCAGCTTACACAGGAGGGGGTCAAATGAGCAGTTCTTC. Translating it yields CASSLHRRGSNEQFF.

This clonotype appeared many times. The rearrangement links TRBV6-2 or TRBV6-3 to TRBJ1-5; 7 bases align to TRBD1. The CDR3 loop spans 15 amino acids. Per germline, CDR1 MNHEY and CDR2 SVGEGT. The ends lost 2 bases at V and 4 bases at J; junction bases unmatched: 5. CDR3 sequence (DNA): TGTGCCAGCAGTTACCACGGGACAGCGAATCAGCCCCAGCATTTT. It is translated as CASSYHGTANQPQHF.